This T cell receptor beta chain was obtained from a study of cytomegalovirus exposure and HLA in healthy donors (dated by TCRdb to 2017 to 2019). With respect to the entire study: The 670 or so repertoires of the first cohort and the approximately 110 validation repertoires were produced on the same platform, according to a later analysis. The study aimed to test whether cataloging public T cell receptors could reveal signatures of past pathogen exposure. Besides the first cohort of more than 650 subjects, a separate validation cohort made up of roughly 120 different subjects was used. To predict cytomegalovirus infection status, the study brought together high-throughput TCR immunosequencing, statistical association of individual TCRs with disease status, and machine learning.

As regards this clone: Its antigen has not been determined. Nothing much larger sits one base from this clone, and base qualities are not available.

Via the germline V gene (reference sequence), CDR1 is LNHDA and CDR2 SQIVND. V trim: 11 bases; J trim: 7 bases; unmatched bases: 14. The CDR3 measures 15 amino acids from cysteine to phenylalanine. Just CDR3 DNA is preserved here, 45 bases in frame from base 1. Study-level results and caveats: In the study, about 150 TCR beta chains were listed as associated with cytomegalovirus. A later analysis found that TCRs clustered in the first cohort also tended to co-occur in the roughly 120 validation repertoires, with approximately 93% of cluster scores above 0. Three of the identified cytomegalovirus-associated TCR beta chains were confirmed in vitro to be specific for cytomegalovirus antigens. In both the original and validation cohorts, the classifier was reported to diagnose cytomegalovirus status with high specificity and sensitivity. All 120 or so repertoires were used to score co-occurrence in the validation cohort in a later analysis, because that analysis had no HLA typing for the cohort. The authors suggested that the approach could potentially be generalized to other disease states and immunological phenotypes. Across donors, most TCR sequences were observed very rarely, whereas some public TCRs were present in many individuals.

The donors were included in the validation cohort of some 120 subjects, a group kept apart from the roughly 680-subject first cohort. Libraries came from the immunoSEQ multiplex PCR assay. As for how the authors treated the data: A statistical classification framework was developed to diagnose cytomegalovirus status using the catalog of TCR beta chain sequences. TCRdb took over this immuneACCESS table, retaining in-frame rearrangements with V and J assigned. Such tables are incomplete; in checked studies, under half of the missing clones stem from an unresolved V gene, and the remainder is unexplained. V and J calls plus clone size are reproduced from that table; the DNA served to infer D and trimming. A total of 70,000 or so clones appear in this sample, around 94% of them only once. The ten largest clones add up to approximately 1.5% of the sample.

Material for sequencing was PBMCs. The chain joins TRBV19 to TRBJ2-2; 9 bases in the junction line up with TRBD2. The clonotype originates from a man aged 18 to 30 in good health and CMV-seropositive. The nucleotide sequence reads TGTGCCTCCAACGGGGGGACTAGCTCTAACGGGGAGCTGTTTTTT. This translates into CASNGGTSSNGELFF. The full variable domain, with segments outside the CDR3 supplied by the reference TRBV19 and TRBJ2-2 proteins, appears as DGGITQSPKYLFRKEGQNVTLSCEQNLNHDAMYWYRQDPGQGLRLIYYSQIVNDFQKGDIAEGYSVSREKKESFPLTVTSAQKNPTAFYLCASNGGTSSNGELFFGEGSRLTVL.